This T cell receptor (beta chain) came from a study of early T cells in non-severe SARS-CoV-2 infection. Study in general: Sequencing used unsorted whole-blood bulk RNA, so chains lack pairing.

This clonotype was observed a handful of times. Unique molecular identifier tags were affixed to discrete cDNA molecules. Using its own MiXCR run on the 5' RACE reads, TCRdb lists one record per CDR3 protein. This sample has more than 45,000 distinct CDR3 sequences, with around 11% found just once. The CDR3 sequence is 12 residues long. Germline lookup yields CDR1 SEHNR and CDR2 FQNEAQ (reference sequence). Trimming stripped 9 bases from V and 8 bases from J, with 15 bases between. Sequencing was performed on whole blood. This clonotype originated in an adult who was a healthcare worker with PCR-confirmed SARS-CoV-2 infection or an uninfected control (not recorded which). The chain uses TRBV7-9 and TRBJ2-3; no clear D. The CDR3 DNA is TGTGCCAGTCAACCTGACTTGGGTACGCAGTATTTT. Translation: CASQPDLGTQYF.